These 23 T cell receptor beta chains share one sample of origin, sequenced in a study of a mutant IDH1 vaccine in newly diagnosed glioma. Their antigen targets remain unknown. Sequenced by immunoSEQ multiplex PCR; TCRdb stores in-frame clones only, minus some. The sample consists of tens of thousands of clones, 70% to 90% of them appearing once. The time point was: week 35, safety follow-up. Every vaccine dose comprised 300 ug of mutant IDH1 20-mer peptide plus topical imiquimod. This specimen was PBMCs, taken from a glioma patient whose treatment included an IDH1 peptide vaccine. The receptors derive from a man aged 40-49 years with glioma.

The chain recombines TRBV5-1 with TRBJ1-4, with 10 bases identical to TRBD1. Germline CDR1 reads SGHRS; CDR2 reads YFSETQ. V lost 5 bases, J lost 7 bases, and 17 bases stayed unmatched. The CDR3 covers 18 residues. The CDR3 protein is CASSSHRDRGLGSEKLFF. Written as DNA, the CDR3 is TGCGCCAGCAGTTCCCACCGGGACAGGGGCTTAGGCAGTGAAAAACTGTTTTTT.

This clone was picked up one time. The CDR3 region has the DNA TGTGCCAGCAAGGTTTCGGGGGGGCGAGAGACCCAGTACTTC. It encodes CASKVSGGRETQYF. The chain joins TRBV2 to TRBJ2-5, with 8 bases lining up with TRBD2. Germline V lookup: CDR1 SNHLY, CDR2 FYNNEI. The CDR3 length is 14 residues. V was pared by 7 bases and J by 4 bases, with 8 bases of the junction left unmatched.

This clone has only one observation. The chain is built from TRBV7-9 and TRBJ2-3; D not resolved. CDR1 SEHNR and CDR2 FQNEAQ come from the germline V gene (reference sequence). V was clipped by 4 bases and J by 4 bases, with 12 bases between them. CDR3 length: 14 amino acids. CDR3 DNA: TGTGCCAGCAGCTCAACGCCTACCCCAGATACGCAGTATTTT. The encoded protein is CASSSTPTPDTQYF.

The rearrangement joins TRBV28 to TRBJ2-5, with a weak D call TRBD2 (6 bases). V was pared by 5 bases and J by 4 bases, with 14 bases between. The germline V gene encodes CDR1 MDHEN and CDR2 SYDVKM. The CDR3 contains 14 residues. The CDR3 spells CASSEGLSGETQYF. The CDR3 nucleotides are TGTGCCAGCAGTGAAGGACTATCGGGAGAGACCCAGTACTTC.

This chain connects TRBV7-2 to TRBJ2-1; 10 bases are a match to TRBD2. CDR3 length: 17 residues. CDR1 is SGHTA, CDR2 FQGNSA, per germline. V dropped 2 bases and J dropped 9; count of bases not matched to a gene: 13. The CDR3 protein is CASSLRLSSGSGGEQFF. CDR3 nucleotides: TGTGCCAGCAGCTTACGTTTATCTAGCGGGAGCGGTGGTGAGCAGTTCTTC.

The table lists this clone with a count of one. V gene TRBV25-1 combines with J gene TRBJ1-2; unclear D gene. V was cut by 4 bases and J by 2 bases, with 14 bases left in between. The CDR3 spans 15 residues. CDR1 and CDR2 from the germline V gene are MGHDK and SYGVNS. CDR3 sequence reads: CASSVSSAANYGYTF. DNA for the CDR3: TGTGCCAGCAGTGTCTCTTCCGCGGCAAACTATGGCTACACCTTC.

J is TRBJ2-5 and V is TRBV18, with D perhaps TRBD1 (6 bases). The CDR3 runs to 14 residues. V was pared by 6 bases and J by 5 bases, with 16 bases between. Germline V gene data show CDR1 as KGHSH and CDR2 as LQKENI. The CDR3 DNA reads as TGTGCCAGCTCTGCGGACTCAACAGGGGAGACCCAGTACTTC. Protein product: CASSADSTGETQYF.

This clone was seen a few times. The chain carries TRBV19 and TRBJ1-2; unclear D gene. With 3 bases removed from V and 5 bases from J, the gap between germline ends came to 7 bases. The CDR3 is made up of 12 amino acids. In germline, CDR1 is LNHDA, CDR2 SQIVND (reference sequence). The CDR3 is CASSITVYGYTF. DNA for the CDR3: TGTGCCAGTAGTATTACAGTATATGGCTACACCTTC.

This clone is classed as medium-sized. No conserved phenylalanine or tryptophan is present at the end of the CDR3, so a read error is the likely explanation. No DNA is shown, since the ends of the CDR3 on it are uncertain; the CDR3 is the one TCRdb lists. V is TRBV4-3 and J is TRBJ1-1. Germline V gene sequence: CDR1 LGHNA, CDR2 YSLEER. The CDR3 sequence runs 11 residues, both termini included. CDR3 in amino acids: CASSQGAVYIL.

CDR3 DNA sequence: TGTGCCAGCTCACTTACGACAGGGGGAGGGAGCAATCAGCCCCAGCATTTT. Translating it yields CASSLTTGGGSNQPQHF. The chain employs TRBV18 and TRBJ1-5, with 9 bases fitting TRBD1. Per germline, CDR1 KGHSH and CDR2 LQKENI. Trimming removed 4 bases from V and 1 base from J; junction bases left unmatched: 8. The CDR3 is 17 residues long.

The genes are TRBV4-1 and TRBJ2-2, with unresolved D. This CDR3 comprises 15 residues. V was pared by 4 bases and J by 8 bases, with 17 bases between. Germline CDR1 reads MGHRA; CDR2 reads YSYEKL. The CDR3 sequence is CASSLATGPPGELFF. Written as DNA, the CDR3 is TGCGCCAGCAGCCTGGCCACGGGCCCGCCGGGGGAGCTGTTTTTT.

The chain uses TRBV5-6 and TRBJ2-7; D remains unclear. Germline V gene lookup returns CDR1 SGHDT and CDR2 YYEEEE. This CDR3 is 13 amino acids long. The V and J ends lost 4 bases and 4 bases respectively, with 12 bases between them. CDR3 region: CASSALMSYEQYF. CDR3 nucleotide sequence: TGTGCCAGCAGCGCACTGATGTCATACGAGCAGTACTTC.

This chain connects TRBV7-7 to TRBJ2-5, with 12 bases aligning to TRBD1. This CDR3 is built from 17 residues. CDR1 and CDR2 (germline): SSHAT, FNYEAQ (reference sequence). V shed 8 bases and J 3 bases; nucleotides not matched to a gene: 13. For the CDR3, the DNA is TGTGCCAGCGTACTTTCGGGGACAGGGGGCCTTGAAGAGACCCAGTACTTC. Encoded protein: CASVLSGTGGLEETQYF.

The rearrangement joins TRBV11-1 to TRBJ2-5; 7 nucleotides match TRBD1. The V and J ends lost 5 bases and 4 bases, in that order; junction bases with no gene match: 10. The CDR3 spans 15 residues. In germline, CDR1 is SGHAT, CDR2 FQDESV (reference sequence). The CDR3 DNA sequence: TGTGCCAGCAGCCAGACAGGGTATCTGGGAGAGACCCAGTACTTC. It is translated as CASSQTGYLGETQYF.

This rearrangement joins TRBV5-4 to TRBJ1-4; weak D call: TRBD1 (5 bases). Between the trimmed V and J ends, which lost 0 bases and 7 bases, there was a span of 13 bases. Per germline, CDR1 SGHNT and CDR2 YYREEE (reference sequence). The length of the CDR3 is 15 residues. The CDR3 DNA reads as TGTGCCAGCAGCTTGGGGGGGAGGGCTGGTGAAAAACTGTTTTTT. It codes for CASSLGGRAGEKLFF.

The chain couples TRBV9 to TRBJ2-7; 12 nucleotides match TRBD2. CDR1 SGDLS and CDR2 YYNGEE come from the germline V gene. V lost 0 bases and J lost 7; bases outside the gene matches: 5. This CDR3 spans 15 amino acids. The CDR3 coding sequence is TGTGCCAGCAGCGTAGGACTAGCGGGAGTTTGGGAGCAGTACTTC. Protein product: CASSVGLAGVWEQYF.

The rearrangement uses TRBV6-5 and TRBJ2-5; TRBD1 aligns across 8 bases. CDR3 length equals 12 residues. The germline V gene encodes CDR1 MNHEY and CDR2 SVGAGI. J lost 4 bases, V lost 6 bases, and 1 base had no gene match. CDR3 bases: TGTGCCAGCAGCGACAGGGGAGAGACCCAGTACTTC. As protein: CASSDRGETQYF.

This sequence joins TRBV6-5 and TRBJ2-7; 9 bases map to TRBD1. This CDR3 is 15 amino acids long. V lost 5 bases, J lost 1 base, and 6 bases stayed unmatched. Per germline, CDR1 MNHEY and CDR2 SVGAGI. CDR3 in amino acids: CASSADRGLSYEQYF. For the CDR3, the DNA is TGTGCCAGCAGTGCGGACAGGGGCCTGTCCTACGAGCAGTACTTC.

The genes are TRBV6-5 and TRBJ2-4; D uncertain. This CDR3 is 15 amino acids long. V lost 3 bases to trimming and J lost 1 base, with 10 bases between them. Per germline, CDR1 MNHEY and CDR2 SVGAGI. CDR3 amino acids: CASSYTVGAKNIQYF. The CDR3 nucleotides read TGTGCCAGCAGTTATACCGTGGGGGCCAAAAACATTCAGTACTTC.

The chain carries TRBV9 and TRBJ1-2, with a weak D call TRBD1 (6 bases). The CDR3 consists of 15 residues. Trimming removed 3 bases from V and 4 bases from J, with 16 bases in between. Per germline, CDR1 SGDLS and CDR2 YYNGEE. The CDR3 loop reads CASSAGWGAGYGYTF. As DNA, the CDR3 is TGTGCCAGCAGCGCTGGGTGGGGGGCTGGCTATGGCTACACCTTC.

This chain uses TRBV29-1 with TRBJ2-3; 10 bases are shared with TRBD2. Germline trimming cut 4 bases from V and 2 bases from J; bases unmatched to any gene: 9. CDR1 and CDR2 (germline): SQVTM, ANQGSEA. The CDR3 has 16 residues. The CDR3 sequence: CSVAPPTSGFTDTQYF. CDR3 bases: TGCAGCGTTGCACCTCCGACTAGCGGGTTCACAGATACGCAGTATTTT.

The J gene is TRBJ2-7, the V gene TRBV5-1, with 7 bases that match TRBD1. Unmatched junction bases numbered 10, after V lost 4 bases and J lost 9 bases. Germline CDR1 SGHRS, CDR2 YFSETQ. CDR3 length: 13 residues. The CDR3 bases are TGCGCCAGCAGCCCGGGAAGGACAGGCCGGCAGTACTTC. It yields the protein CASSPGRTGRQYF. The entire variable domain, with the rest obtained from reference TRBV5-1 and TRBJ2-7, is as follows: KAGVTQTPRYLIKTRGQQVTLSCSPISGHRSVSWYQQTPGQGLQFLFEYFSETQRNKGNFPGRFSGRQFSNSRSEMNVSTLELGDSALYLCASSPGRTGRQYFGPGTRLTVT.

This clone was seen a handful of times. J is TRBJ2-1 and V is TRBV7-9; D not resolved. CDR3 length: 11 residues. V dropped 3 bases and J dropped 9 bases, with 6 bases sitting between them. The germline CDR1 and CDR2 sequences are SEHNR and FQNEAQ (reference sequence). The CDR3 protein is CASSFSGEQFF. In DNA, the CDR3 is TGTGCCAGCAGCTTCTCGGGTGAGCAGTTCTTC.